This T cell receptor beta chain was recovered during a study of memory CD4+ T cells and cytomegalovirus serostatus. At the level of the study: Healthy Belgian adult donors included several CMV-positive and some 23 CMV-negative people.

In regard to this clone: Its cognate antigen is unknown.

The sort gate was single viable CD3+CD4+CD8-CD45RO+ cells for memory CD4+ T cells. CD4+ T cells were isolated by positive magnetic selection. Assay: immunoSEQ multiplex PCR; the TCRdb copy retains only in-frame clones and omits some. The sample lists around 45,000 clones; roughly 80% were seen once. V shed 4 bases, J shed 5 bases, and the junction held 9 bases outside the gene matches. This CDR3 region has 17 residues. CDR1 SGHTA and CDR2 FQGNSA come from the germline V gene. Study-level points and caveats: Suggested: most of the CMV-linked TCR signature lies in CD4+ memory cells.

Input material: memory CD4+ T cells from blood. This sequence joins TRBV7-2 and TRBJ2-5, with TRBD2 identical over 14 bases. The sequence came from an adult in good health and CMV-seronegative. CDR3 amino acids: CASSSLTSGGAGETQYF. The CDR3 DNA reads as TGTGCCAGCAGCTCCCTGACTAGCGGGGGGGCTGGTGAGACCCAGTACTTC. The full variable domain, with the rest looked up from reference TRBV7-2 and TRBJ2-5, is GAGVSQSPSNKVTEKGKDVELRCDPISGHTALYWYRQSLGQGLEFLIYFQGNSAPDKSGLPSDRFSAERTGGSVSTLTIQRTQQEDSAVYLCASSSLTSGGAGETQYFGPGTRLLVL.